One and the same sample provided the 26 T cell receptor beta chains below, sequenced in a study of brain T cells in children with intractable seizures (dated by TCRdb to the early 2020s). The library was obtained by the immunoSEQ multiplex PCR assay. This immuneACCESS table, as held by TCRdb, lists in-frame sequences with V and J called but not all clones. Of the missing ones, under half trace to an unresolved V gene in checked studies; the others have no known cause. This sample holds 300,000 to 400,000 clones; over 90% were observed only once. Of the sample, 5.7% is held by the ten largest clones. The time point label for this specimen denotes: blood from clinic visit 5 months post-surgery; TSC patient then seizure free. The sequencing used peripheral blood, collected 4 to 6 months after surgery. The receptors come from a boy in the first two years of life with tuberous sclerosis and intractable seizures.

This clone occurred once. V and J are TRBV5-1 and TRBJ2-3; 15 bases are shared with TRBD2. The CDR3 runs 15 residues. Germline trimming cut 4 bases from V and 13 bases from J; bases unmatched to any gene: 10. Germline loops: CDR1 SGHRS, CDR2 YFSETQ. The CDR3: CASSPGTSGGPGEYF. The CDR3, as DNA: TGCGCCAGCAGCCCCGGGACTAGCGGGGGGCCCGGGGAGTATTTT.

This chain links TRBV19 with TRBJ1-2; TRBD1 matches 7 bases. This CDR3 has 15 amino acids. Germline V lookup: CDR1 LNHDA, CDR2 SQIVND (reference sequence). V lost 1 base and J lost 5; bases outside the gene matches: 7. The CDR3 reads CASSIAPDRRYGYTF. The DNA for the CDR3 is TGTGCCAGTAGTATAGCTCCGGACAGGAGATATGGCTACACCTTC.

In this sample, this clone turned up once. The V and J genes are TRBV9 and TRBJ1-1; TRBD1 agrees at 7 bases. The CDR3 has 16 residues. Per the germline V gene, CDR1 is SGDLS and CDR2 is YYNGEE. V gave up 3 bases and J gave up 0 bases; unmatched junction bases: 8. CDR3 protein: CASSDTGVGMNTEAFF. The CDR3 coding sequence is TGTGCCAGCAGCGACACAGGGGTGGGTATGAACACTGAAGCTTTCTTT. The variable domain in full, completed from reference TRBV9 and TRBJ1-1, reads DSGVTQTPKHLITATGQRVTLRCSPRSGDLSVYWYQQSLDQGLQFLIQYYNGEERAKGNILERFSAQQFPDLHSELNLSSLELGDSALYFCASSDTGVGMNTEAFFGQGTRLTVV.

The V call is TRBV2, the J call TRBJ2-1; TRBD2 aligns across 9 bases. Germline-derived CDR1 and CDR2 are SNHLY and FYNNEI. After removal of 4 bases from V and 1 base from J, the junction contained 11 bases not matched to a gene. The CDR3 is 18 residues long. The CDR3 DNA sequence: TGTGCCAGCAGTGTGCGGGAGGGCCAGGTCAGTTCCTACAATGAGCAGTTCTTC. Encoded protein: CASSVREGQVSSYNEQFF.

Details on this clone: The junction and the germline gene differ at one end; a read error may be behind it. The chain joins TRBV7-7 to TRBJ2-7, with D uncertain. This CDR3 is built from 19 residues. Looked up from germline, CDR1 is SSHAT and CDR2 is FNYEAQ (reference sequence). CDR3 DNA sequence: TGTGCTAGCAGCTTTTTCCGTCTTGCTCGCGCGTTAAGGGATTACGAGCAGTACTTC. It codes for CASSFFRLARALRDYEQYF.

The CDR3 loop reads CASTGDRGDTEAFF. CDR3 bases: TGCGCCAGCACCGGAGACAGGGGGGACACTGAAGCTTTCTTT. The chain uses TRBV5-1 and TRBJ1-1, with 9 positions matching TRBD1. With 6 bases clipped from V and 3 bases from J, the junction kept 6 bases outside the gene matches. CDR1 SGHRS and CDR2 YFSETQ come from the germline V gene. CDR3 size: 14 residues.

The V and J genes are TRBV19 and TRBJ2-1, with D uncertain. From germline, CDR1 is LNHDA and CDR2 SQIVND (reference sequence). The CDR3 consists of 15 residues. V lost 7 bases and J lost 3, with 16 bases in between. For the CDR3, the DNA is TGTGCCAGTAATCATCCTCAGAGCTTCTACAATGAGCAGTTCTTC. The encoded protein is CASNHPQSFYNEQFF.

The chain recombines TRBV7-9 with TRBJ2-6; 11 bases map to TRBD1. This CDR3 comprises 17 residues. The V gene's germline CDR1 is SEHNR and CDR2 FQNEAQ (reference sequence). The J segment lost 5 bases and the V segment lost 5 bases, leaving 8 bases of the junction unmatched. This CDR3 is CASSPRDRGFRANVLTF. The CDR3 DNA sequence: TGTGCCAGCAGCCCCCGGGACAGGGGGTTCCGGGCCAACGTCCTGACTTTC.

The CDR3 coding sequence is TGCGCCAGCAGCTTGGTGGTGTCAGGGTCAGGAAACACCATATATTTT. Its translation is CASSLVVSGSGNTIYF. V and J are TRBV5-1 and TRBJ1-3, with TRBD1 as a possible D gene (5 bases). Trimming took 0 bases from V and 4 from J, leaving 14 bases between them. This CDR3 is built from 16 residues. The germline CDR1 and CDR2 sequences are SGHRS and YFSETQ.

The chain carries TRBV19 and TRBJ2-1; D possibly corresponds to TRBD2 (5 bases). Germline CDR1 reads LNHDA; CDR2 reads SQIVND (reference sequence). V was trimmed by 1 base and J by 3 bases, leaving 13 bases between them. CDR3 length: 16 residues. CDR3 amino acids: CASSIVWLAVYNEQFF. Here the CDR3 DNA reads TGTGCCAGTAGTATAGTATGGCTAGCTGTCTACAATGAGCAGTTCTTC.

J is TRBJ2-7 and V is TRBV2; 7 bases align to TRBD1. Losses at the gene ends were 6 bases for V and 2 bases for J; bases not matched to a gene: 4. The germline V gene encodes CDR1 SNHLY and CDR2 FYNNEI. This CDR3 is built from 13 residues. The CDR3 spells CASRIDRAYEQYF. In DNA form, the CDR3 reads TGTGCCAGCAGGATAGACAGGGCCTACGAGCAGTACTTC.

As DNA, the CDR3 is TGTGCCACCAGTGACCGGACAGGGGGACCCTACGAGCAGTACTTC. It yields the protein CATSDRTGGPYEQYF. V gene TRBV24-1 combines with J gene TRBJ2-7; 10 bases are shared with TRBD1. In germline, CDR1 is KGHDR, CDR2 SFDVKD. The CDR3 is 15 residues long. V gave up 4 bases and J gave up 2 bases; unmatched junction bases: 4.

The chain combines TRBV27 with TRBJ1-3; no reliable D call. The germline gives CDR1 MNHEY, CDR2 SMNVEV (reference sequence). V was pared by 6 bases and J by 0 bases, with 9 bases between. CDR3 size: 14 residues. For the CDR3, the DNA is TGTGCCAGCAGGTCGGACTCCTCTGGAAACACCATATATTTT. As protein: CASRSDSSGNTIYF.

As for this clone: Other DNA sequences in the sample encode the same CDR3. The chain uses TRBV7-9 and TRBJ2-5; TRBD2 agrees at 10 bases. Per germline, CDR1 SEHNR and CDR2 FQNEAQ (reference sequence). The CDR3 has 14 amino acids. With V trimmed by 2 bases and J by 5 bases, 2 bases remained unmatched. CDR3 DNA: TGTGCCAGCAGCTTAAGCGGGGGGGTTGAGACCCAGTACTTC. It encodes CASSLSGGVETQYF.

V usage is TRBV15 and J usage is TRBJ2-5; TRBD2 aligns across 7 bases. The CDR3 spans 15 residues. CDR1 is LNHNV, CDR2 YYDKDF, per germline (reference sequence). Trimming took 1 base from V and 4 from J; bases not matched to a gene: 6. CDR3: CATSRGEGVRETQYF. The CDR3 DNA reads TGTGCCACCAGCAGAGGGGAGGGAGTGCGAGAGACCCAGTACTTC.

The chain has TRBV27 and TRBJ2-7; 9 bases are shared with TRBD2. With V trimmed by 3 bases and J by 3 bases, 3 bases remained unmatched. The CDR3 runs to 14 residues. In germline, CDR1 is MNHEY, CDR2 SMNVEV (reference sequence). CDR3 sequence: CASSLTSGLYEQYF. DNA of the CDR3: TGTGCCAGCAGTTTGACTAGCGGCCTCTACGAGCAGTACTTC.

V is TRBV4-1 and J is TRBJ1-2; 12 bases match TRBD1. The J segment lost 7 bases and the V segment lost 1 base, leaving 7 bases of the junction unmatched. CDR1 MGHRA and CDR2 YSYEKL come from the germline V gene. The CDR3 runs 16 residues. CDR3 sequence reads: CASSQGTGTGGFGYTF. CDR3 nucleotide sequence: TGCGCCAGCAGCCAAGGTACCGGGACAGGGGGCTTTGGCTACACCTTC.

The CDR3: CASSEASGLAGGPLNTGELFF. Here the CDR3 DNA reads TGTGCCAGCAGTGAAGCTTCTGGGCTAGCGGGGGGGCCACTTAACACCGGGGAGCTGTTTTTT. The V gene is TRBV2, the J gene TRBJ2-2; 12 bases align to TRBD2. J was trimmed by 2 bases and V by 0 bases; bases with no gene match: 13. This CDR3 has 21 amino acids. Germline V gene lookup returns CDR1 SNHLY and CDR2 FYNNEI. Full variable domain (remainder filled in from reference TRBV2 and TRBJ2-2): EPEVTQTPSHQVTQMGQEVILRCVPISNHLYFYWYRQILGQKVEFLVSFYNNEISEKSEIFDDQFSVERPDGSNFTLKIRSTKLEDSAMYFCASSEASGLAGGPLNTGELFFGEGSRLTVL.

This chain uses TRBV28 with TRBJ1-2; possibly TRBD1 for D (6 bases). This CDR3 spans 13 amino acids. V was clipped by 7 bases and J by 4 bases, with 13 bases between them. Germline CDR1 reads MDHEN; CDR2 reads SYDVKM. CDR3 residues: CASIQQGFYGYTF. The CDR3 DNA follows: TGTGCCAGCATACAACAGGGATTCTATGGCTACACCTTC.

The rearrangement joins TRBV14 to TRBJ2-7; D ambiguous. The germline V gene encodes CDR1 SGHDN and CDR2 FVKESK. Trimming took 1 base from V and 2 from J, leaving 12 bases between them. CDR3 length equals 15 residues. The CDR3 coding sequence is TGTGCCAGCAGCCAAGTCGGTCTGATACCCTACGAGCAGTACTTC. Its protein product is CASSQVGLIPYEQYF.

The chain couples TRBV28 to TRBJ1-3; a possible D gene is TRBD1 (6 bases). The CDR3 has 15 amino acids. Germline lookup yields CDR1 MDHEN and CDR2 SYDVKM. The V end lost 7 bases, the J end lost 4 bases, and 17 bases lay between the germline ends. In DNA form, the CDR3 reads TGTGCCAGCAACAGGGCCGCAAAACAAGGAAACACCATATATTTT. Its translation: CASNRAAKQGNTIYF.

J is TRBJ1-2 and V is TRBV10-3; 9 nucleotides align to TRBD1. CDR3 length equals 15 residues. V gave up 0 bases and J gave up 2 bases; unmatched junction bases: 1. The germline V gene has CDR1 ENHRY and CDR2 SYGVKD. The CDR3 sequence: CAISESDRGNYGYTF. DNA for the CDR3: TGTGCCATCAGTGAGTCGGACAGGGGAAACTATGGCTACACCTTC.

The chain recombines TRBV5-5 with TRBJ2-7; D is unclear. CDR1 is SGHKS, CDR2 YYEKEE, per germline (reference sequence). V lost 1 base, J lost 3 bases, and 8 bases lay in between. CDR3 length equals 13 residues. CDR3 sequence (DNA): TGTGCCAGCAGCTTGCACCAGTACTACGAGCAGTACTTC. It yields the protein CASSLHQYYEQYF.

The chain combines TRBV6-5 with TRBJ1-2, with D maybe TRBD1 (5 bases). This CDR3 region has 15 residues. Per germline, CDR1 MNHEY and CDR2 SVGAGI. Trimming cost V 2 bases and J 5 bases, with 15 bases left between them. CDR3 nucleotide sequence: TGTGCCAGCAGTTACAGGGGCGCGGTTCGGTATGGCTACACCTTC. Protein: CASSYRGAVRYGYTF.

This clone was seen a handful of times. This chain links TRBV19 with TRBJ2-7; 8 bases fit TRBD1. The CDR3 contains 14 residues. V shed 1 base, J shed 2 bases, and the junction held 1 base outside the gene matches. Per the germline V gene, CDR1 is LNHDA and CDR2 is SQIVND (reference sequence). CDR3 sequence: CASSIGTGPYEQYF. In DNA form, the CDR3 reads TGTGCCAGTAGTATAGGGACAGGGCCCTACGAGCAGTACTTC.

This clone was recorded only once. The chain uses TRBV5-1 and TRBJ2-7, with 7 bases lining up with TRBD2. Per germline, CDR1 SGHRS and CDR2 YFSETQ. The CDR3 sequence is 16 residues long. After removal of 4 bases from V and 1 base from J, the junction contained 11 bases not matched to a gene. The CDR3 DNA reads TGCGCCAGCAGCCCCCAGCGGGATAGGTTGTCCTACGAGCAGTACTTC. Translated, it gives CASSPQRDRLSYEQYF. Supplemented by reference TRBV5-1 and TRBJ2-7, the full variable domain reads KAGVTQTPRYLIKTRGQQVTLSCSPISGHRSVSWYQQTPGQGLQFLFEYFSETQRNKGNFPGRFSGRQFSNSRSEMNVSTLELGDSALYLCASSPQRDRLSYEQYFGPGTRLTVT.